This T cell receptor beta chain was identified during a study of T-cell memory formation after mild COVID-19. Study summary: There were largely donor-specific TCR clusters. General observations from the study: Shrinking CD4+ clones resided mostly in CM and EM, and CD8+ ones in EMRA.

After 5'RACE with constant-segment primers, TCR alpha and TCR beta cDNA libraries carrying sample barcodes and UMIs were obtained. From the 5' RACE reads, TCRdb called clonotypes with MiXCR, one entry per CDR3 protein. This sample carries roughly 300,000 distinct CDR3 sequences, approximately 8% of them seen once, and the ten largest clones take approximately 23%. The CDR3 is made up of 13 amino acids. The trim removed 6 bases at V and 3 bases at J, leaving 5 bases unmatched. This clonotype has more than one count but fewer than ten. Its cognate antigen is unknown. The sequencing sample was made of PBMCs or a T cell subset sorted from them (not recorded which). The rearrangement uses TRBV12-3 or TRBV12-4 and TRBJ2-7, with TRBD1 matching over 7 bases. The sequence came from a young man who had mild COVID-19 (a few samples of this study predate the infection). Cell type and time point are not known. The CDR3 here is CASRGQTFYEQYF. In DNA, the CDR3 is TGTGCCAGCAGGGGACAGACTTTCTACGAGCAGTACTTC.